The clone carrying this T cell receptor beta chain was observed a few times. As yet, its antigen is unknown. The sample originates from a study of cytomegalovirus exposure and HLA in healthy donors. General study findings and limits: Usually a TCR sequence was rare, but some public TCRs were found in many donors. In an earlier analysis, productive rearrangement rates for most beta V segments clustered near 87% or 30%. A later analysis by the authors found several of the most significant clusters apparently linked to common viral pathogens. Later analysis reportedly placed an Asian-associated ancestry cluster below the approximately 700-donor mean in N-insertions.

Amplification used 60 Vbeta primers and 13 Jbeta primers. Profiled with immunoSEQ multiplex PCR; TCRdb holds only in-frame clones, not every one. This table has roughly 120,000 clones, more than 8% appearing once. The germline CDR1 and CDR2 sequences are SGHVS and FNYEAQ. This CDR3 spans 15 amino acids. V lost 5 bases and J 4 bases, leaving 15 bases between the germline ends. The sequence derives from a man in his forties in good health and CMV-seronegative. Sequencing used PBMCs. The chain recombines TRBV7-6 with TRBJ1-3; perhaps TRBD1 as D (6 bases). The CDR3 protein is CASSPTQGSGNTIYF. In DNA form, the CDR3 reads TGTGCCAGCAGCCCGACGCAGGGGTCGGGAAACACCATATATTTT.